These 19 T cell receptor beta chains were all obtained from the same sample, sequenced in a study of blood T cell repertoires in COVID-19. This table comes from immunoSEQ multiplex PCR, and its TCRdb copy is limited to in-frame clones, with some not included. The sample has about 310,000 clones, roughly 90% seen once. Sequenced material: PBMCs or T cells enriched from blood (not recorded which). The receptors originated from a young woman with acute COVID-19.

This clone was seen just once. The J gene is TRBJ1-2, the V gene TRBV5-4; 7 nucleotides line up with TRBD1. The V gene end was trimmed by 4 bases and the J gene end by 0 bases; junction bases not matched to a gene: 6. CDR1 is SGHNT and CDR2 is YYREEE in the germline V gene (reference sequence). CDR3 length: 15 amino acids. CDR3 in DNA: TGTGCCAGCAGCGGTTGGGACAGCACTAACTATGGCTACACCTTC. Translated, it gives CASSGWDSTNYGYTF.

This chain joins TRBV11-2 and TRBJ2-1; perhaps TRBD2 as D (7 bases). CDR1 and CDR2 from the germline V gene are SGHAT and FQNNGV. V was shortened by 1 base and J by 4 bases, with 23 bases between the two germline ends. The CDR3 runs 19 residues. The CDR3 sequence: CASSLAPSGGRGQYNEQFF. In nucleotides, the CDR3 is TGTGCCAGCAGCTTAGCCCCCTCAGGCGGGAGAGGACAGTACAATGAGCAGTTCTTC.

The chain recombines TRBV30 with TRBJ1-4; 8 bases are shared with TRBD1. Germline CDR1 reads GTSNPN; CDR2 reads SVGIG (reference sequence). Trimming at V came to 3 bases and at J to 7 bases, leaving 4 bases not matched to a gene. This CDR3 region has 13 residues. The CDR3 is CAWRTGASEKLFF. CDR3 DNA sequence: TGTGCCTGGAGGACAGGGGCGAGTGAAAAACTGTTTTTT.

The chain carries TRBV29-1 and TRBJ1-5, with TRBD1 matching 10 bases. Looked up from germline, CDR1 is SQVTM and CDR2 is ANQGSEA. CDR3 length: 14 residues. V dropped 7 bases and J dropped 3; count of bases not matched to a gene: 6. For the CDR3, the DNA is TGCAGCGCTAGGACAGGGGGAGACAATCAGCCCCAGCATTTT. As protein: CSARTGGDNQPQHF.

The chain links TRBV5-1 to TRBJ1-1; D unclear. Germline loops: CDR1 SGHRS, CDR2 YFSETQ. The V end lost 2 bases, the J end lost 4 bases, and 9 bases lay between the germline ends. The CDR3 is made up of 13 amino acids. The CDR3 region has the DNA TGCGCCAGCAGCTTCCGGGAGGGCACTGAAGCTTTCTTT. It translates to CASSFREGTEAFF.

The chain uses TRBV28 and TRBJ2-7; D gene uncertain. Between the trimmed V and J ends, which lost 6 bases and 9 bases, there was a span of 15 bases. Germline CDR1 reads MDHEN; CDR2 reads SYDVKM. This CDR3 region has 12 residues. The DNA for the CDR3 is TGTGCCAGCAGAAGACCCGGAGATGGGCAGTACTTC. It translates to CASRRPGDGQYF.

This chain uses TRBV7-9 with TRBJ2-7, with D tentatively TRBD1 (6 bases). This CDR3 comprises 16 residues. V lost 2 bases and J lost 0, with 14 bases in between. Germline CDR1 SEHNR, CDR2 FQNEAQ (reference sequence). CDR3 in amino acids: CASSLTAGQSSYEQYF. In nucleotides, the CDR3 is TGTGCCAGCAGCTTAACTGCAGGACAGAGCTCCTACGAGCAGTACTTC.

The chain combines TRBV28 with TRBJ1-5; 12 bases agree with TRBD1. This CDR3 is built from 16 residues. Germline trimming cut 1 base from V and 6 bases from J; bases unmatched to any gene: 4. CDR1 is MDHEN and CDR2 is SYDVKM in the germline V gene. The CDR3 DNA sequence: TGTGCCAGCAGTTTATTGCCGGGACAGGGGGCTCAGCCCCAGCATTTT. This encodes CASSLLPGQGAQPQHF.

The rearrangement joins TRBV5-1 to TRBJ2-7; perhaps TRBD1 as D (6 bases). CDR3 size: 13 residues. Trimming stripped 6 bases from V and 7 bases from J, with 17 bases between. Germline V gene lookup returns CDR1 SGHRS and CDR2 YFSETQ. The chain's CDR3 is CASTPTGVKEQYF. The CDR3 DNA reads as TGCGCCAGCACCCCGACAGGTGTGAAAGAGCAGTACTTC.

In its sample, this clone was seen once. The rearrangement links TRBV19 to TRBJ1-1, with D possibly TRBD1 on 5 matching bases. V lost 10 bases, J lost 3 bases, and 21 bases lay in between. CDR1 is LNHDA, CDR2 SQIVND, per germline (reference sequence). The CDR3 sequence is 15 residues long. The CDR3 DNA sequence: TGTGCCACCGTGGGGAGGGGAGAGGCGGACACTGAAGCTTTCTTT. This sequence encodes CATVGRGEADTEAFF.

This clone has just one count. Other DNA sequences in this specimen translate into the identical CDR3. V gene TRBV7-9 combines with J gene TRBJ1-3; maybe TRBD1 (6 bases). Germline CDR1 reads SEHNR; CDR2 reads FQNEAQ (reference sequence). Trimming cost V 5 bases and J 0 bases, with 8 bases left between them. This CDR3 comprises 14 residues. CDR3 sequence: CASSPRGSGNTIYF. In DNA form, the CDR3 reads TGTGCCAGCAGCCCCAGGGGCTCTGGAAACACCATATATTTT.

The rearrangement joins TRBV25-1 to TRBJ1-2; D gene uncertain. CDR3 length equals 12 residues. Germline CDR1 and CDR2: MGHDK and SYGVNS. Deletions cut 3 bases from V and 6 bases from J, with 8 bases between. CDR3 residues: CASSDLGNGYTF. The CDR3 nucleotides read TGTGCCAGCAGTGACTTGGGCAATGGCTACACCTTC.

This chain connects TRBV5-4 to TRBJ1-1; D not resolved. Trimming stripped 4 bases from V and 2 bases from J, with 15 bases between. The CDR3 spans 15 residues. Germline lookup yields CDR1 SGHNT and CDR2 YYREEE (reference sequence). CDR3 residues: CASSPAEERNTEAFF. The CDR3 coding sequence is TGTGCCAGCAGCCCCGCCGAGGAGAGAAACACTGAAGCTTTCTTT.

The chain joins TRBV5-1 to TRBJ2-1, with no clear D. Trimming left V 1 base short and J 5 bases short, with 10 bases between. The CDR3 loop spans 14 amino acids. Germline values: CDR1 SGHRS, CDR2 YFSETQ. CDR3 loop: CASSLTEPHNEQFF. For the CDR3, the DNA is TGCGCCAGCAGCTTGACGGAGCCCCACAATGAGCAGTTCTTC.

A single count supports this clone. The chain is built from TRBV2 and TRBJ2-7, with TRBD1 identical over 11 bases. The trim removed 8 bases at V and 5 bases at J, leaving 8 bases unmatched. The germline V gene has CDR1 SNHLY and CDR2 FYNNEI. The CDR3 has 14 residues. The CDR3 sequence is CASRDRTGGHEQYF. The CDR3 DNA reads TGTGCCAGCCGGGATCGGACAGGGGGCCACGAGCAGTACTTC.

This chain connects TRBV5-1 to TRBJ1-6, with TRBD1 matching over 9 bases. The V and J ends lost 2 bases and 7 bases, in that order; junction bases with no gene match: 4. Germline values: CDR1 SGHRS, CDR2 YFSETQ. This CDR3 is 15 amino acids long. CDR3 nucleotide sequence: TGCGCCAGCAGCTTACAGGGGGCGAGGAATTCACCCCTCCACTTT. Translated: CASSLQGARNSPLHF.

The rearrangement joins TRBV30 to TRBJ1-1, with D unresolved. The ends were cut back, 2 bases at V and 8 bases at J, with 9 bases in the middle. This CDR3 has 11 residues. CDR1 is GTSNPN, CDR2 SVGIG, per germline (reference sequence). CDR3 sequence: CAWSHGSEAFF. The CDR3 DNA is TGTGCCTGGAGTCACGGGTCCGAAGCTTTCTTT.

The chain couples TRBV28 to TRBJ1-5, with 7 bases fitting TRBD1. The junction had 7 bases not matched to a gene; V was cut back by 7 bases and J by 4 bases. The germline gives CDR1 MDHEN, CDR2 SYDVKM. The CDR3 extends over 14 amino acids. The CDR3 DNA reads as TGTGCCAGCAATACAGGGGTAGGTAATCAGCCCCAGCATTTT. This sequence encodes CASNTGVGNQPQHF.

This clone was picked up one time. Other DNA sequences in the sample encode the same CDR3. This chain connects TRBV9 to TRBJ1-1; D may be TRBD1 (6 bases). This CDR3 region has 15 residues. Per the germline V gene, CDR1 is SGDLS and CDR2 is YYNGEE. Trimming stripped 2 bases from V and 0 bases from J, with 11 bases between. The CDR3 protein is CASSVQGRLNTEAFF. CDR3 DNA: TGTGCCAGCAGCGTCCAGGGGCGCTTGAACACTGAAGCTTTCTTT.